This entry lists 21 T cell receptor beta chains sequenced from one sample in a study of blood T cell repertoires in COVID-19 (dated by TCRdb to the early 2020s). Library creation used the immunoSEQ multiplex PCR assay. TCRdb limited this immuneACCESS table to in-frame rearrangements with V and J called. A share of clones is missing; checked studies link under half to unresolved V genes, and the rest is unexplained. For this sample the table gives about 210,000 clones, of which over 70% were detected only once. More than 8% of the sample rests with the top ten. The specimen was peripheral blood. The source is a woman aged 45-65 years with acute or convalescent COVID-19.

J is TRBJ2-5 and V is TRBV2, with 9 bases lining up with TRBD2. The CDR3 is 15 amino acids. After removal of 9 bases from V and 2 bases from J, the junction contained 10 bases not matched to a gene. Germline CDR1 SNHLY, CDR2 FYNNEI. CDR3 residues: CASKKALAGQETQYF. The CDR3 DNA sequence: TGTGCCAGTAAAAAAGCCCTAGCGGGGCAAGAGACCCAGTACTTC.

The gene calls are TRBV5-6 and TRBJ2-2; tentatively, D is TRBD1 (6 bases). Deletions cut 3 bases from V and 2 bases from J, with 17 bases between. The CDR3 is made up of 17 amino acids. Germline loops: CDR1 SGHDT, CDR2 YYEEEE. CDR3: CASSSDRTQINTGELFF. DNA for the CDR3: TGTGCCAGCAGCTCCGACAGGACCCAAATCAACACCGGGGAGCTGTTTTTT.

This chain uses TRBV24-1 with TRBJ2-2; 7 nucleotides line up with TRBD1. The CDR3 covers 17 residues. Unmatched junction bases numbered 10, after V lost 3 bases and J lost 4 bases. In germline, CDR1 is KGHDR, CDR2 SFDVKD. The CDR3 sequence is CATSDPATGWSTGELFF. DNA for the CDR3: TGTGCCACCAGTGATCCGGCGACAGGGTGGTCCACCGGGGAGCTGTTTTTT.

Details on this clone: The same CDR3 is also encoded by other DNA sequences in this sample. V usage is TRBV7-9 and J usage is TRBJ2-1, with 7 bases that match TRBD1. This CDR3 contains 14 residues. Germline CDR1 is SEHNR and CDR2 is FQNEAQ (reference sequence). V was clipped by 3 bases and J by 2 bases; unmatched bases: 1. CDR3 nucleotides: TGTGCCAGCAGCTTGACAGGGACCTACAATGAGCAGTTCTTC. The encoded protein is CASSLTGTYNEQFF. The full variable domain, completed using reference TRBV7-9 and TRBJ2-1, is DTGVSQNPRHKITKRGQNVTFRCDPISEHNRLYWYRQTLGQGPEFLTYFQNEAQLEKSRLLSDRFSAERPKGSFSTLEIQRTEQGDSAMYLCASSLTGTYNEQFFGPGTRLTVL.

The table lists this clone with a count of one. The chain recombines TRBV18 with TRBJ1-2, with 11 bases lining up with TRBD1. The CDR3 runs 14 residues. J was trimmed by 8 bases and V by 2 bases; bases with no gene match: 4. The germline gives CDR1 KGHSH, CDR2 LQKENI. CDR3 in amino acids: CASSPGTGGDGYTF. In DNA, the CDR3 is TGTGCCAGCTCACCAGGGACAGGGGGAGACGGCTACACCTTC.

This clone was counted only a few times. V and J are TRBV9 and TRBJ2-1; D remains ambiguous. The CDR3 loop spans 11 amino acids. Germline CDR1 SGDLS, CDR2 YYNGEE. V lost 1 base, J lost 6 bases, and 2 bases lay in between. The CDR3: CASSVLNEQFF. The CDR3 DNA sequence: TGTGCCAGCAGCGTACTCAATGAGCAGTTCTTC.

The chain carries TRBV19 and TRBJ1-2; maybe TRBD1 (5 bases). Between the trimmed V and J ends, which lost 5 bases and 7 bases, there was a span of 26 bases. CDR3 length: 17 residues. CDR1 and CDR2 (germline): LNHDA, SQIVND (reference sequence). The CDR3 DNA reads TGTGCCAGTAGTGTTGGGGTGAGCCACGACAGAACGATTGGCTACACCTTC. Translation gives CASSVGVSHDRTIGYTF.

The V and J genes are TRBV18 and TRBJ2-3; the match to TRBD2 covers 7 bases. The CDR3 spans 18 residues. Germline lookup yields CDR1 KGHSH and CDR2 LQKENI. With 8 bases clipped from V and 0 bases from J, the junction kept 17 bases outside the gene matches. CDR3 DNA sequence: TGTGCCAGCCCTCCGGGGCGGGGGTATGACTTTAGCACAGATACGCAGTATTTT. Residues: CASPPGRGYDFSTDTQYF.

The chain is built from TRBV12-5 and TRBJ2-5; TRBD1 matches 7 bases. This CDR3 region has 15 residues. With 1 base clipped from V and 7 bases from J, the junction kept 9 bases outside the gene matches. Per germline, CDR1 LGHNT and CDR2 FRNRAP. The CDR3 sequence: CASGLASGTVLTQYF. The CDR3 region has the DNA TGTGCTAGTGGTTTGGCTTCCGGGACAGTCTTGACCCAGTACTTC. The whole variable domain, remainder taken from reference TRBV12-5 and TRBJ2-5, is DARVTQTPRHKVTEMGQEVTMRCQPILGHNTVFWYRQTMMQGLELLAYFRNRAPLDDSGMPKDRFSAEMPDATLATLKIQPSEPRDSAVYFCASGLASGTVLTQYFGPGTRLLVL.

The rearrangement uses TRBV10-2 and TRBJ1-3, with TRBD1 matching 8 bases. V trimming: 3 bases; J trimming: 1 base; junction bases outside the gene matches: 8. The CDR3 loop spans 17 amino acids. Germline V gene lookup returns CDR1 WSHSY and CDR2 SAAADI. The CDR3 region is CASSDNRGTVSGNTIYF. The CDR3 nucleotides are TGCGCCAGCAGTGACAACAGGGGGACGGTATCTGGAAACACCATATATTTT.

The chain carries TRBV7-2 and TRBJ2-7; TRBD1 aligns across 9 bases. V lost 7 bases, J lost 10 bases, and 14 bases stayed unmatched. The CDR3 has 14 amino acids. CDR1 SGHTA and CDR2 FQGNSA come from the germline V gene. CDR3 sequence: CASKRGDREIEQYF. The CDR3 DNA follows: TGTGCCAGCAAACGGGGGGACAGGGAGATAGAACAGTACTTC.

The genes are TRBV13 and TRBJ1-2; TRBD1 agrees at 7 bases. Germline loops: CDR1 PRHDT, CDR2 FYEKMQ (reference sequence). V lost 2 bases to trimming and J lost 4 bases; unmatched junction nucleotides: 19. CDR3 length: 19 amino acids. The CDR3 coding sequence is TGTGCCAGCAGCTTATGCCCCCCCCCTCTACTGCGGACAGGCTATGGCTACACCTTC. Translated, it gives CASSLCPPPLLRTGYGYTF. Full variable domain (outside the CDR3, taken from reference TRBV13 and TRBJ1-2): AAGVIQSPRHLIKEKRETATLKCYPIPRHDTVYWYQQGPGQDPQFLISFYEKMQSDKGSIPDRFSAQQFSDYHSELNMSSLELGDSALYFCASSLCPPPLLRTGYGYTFGSGTRLTVV.

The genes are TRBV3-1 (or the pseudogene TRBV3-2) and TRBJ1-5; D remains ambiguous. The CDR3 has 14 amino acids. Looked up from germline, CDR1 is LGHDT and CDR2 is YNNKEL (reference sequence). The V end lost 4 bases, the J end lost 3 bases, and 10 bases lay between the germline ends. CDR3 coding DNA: TGTGCCAGCAGCCCGTCTCAGAACAATCAGCCCCAGCATTTT. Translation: CASSPSQNNQPQHF.

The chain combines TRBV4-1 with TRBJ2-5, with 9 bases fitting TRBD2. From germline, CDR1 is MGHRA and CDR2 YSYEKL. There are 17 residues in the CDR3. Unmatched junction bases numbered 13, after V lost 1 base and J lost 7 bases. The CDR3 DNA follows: TGCGCCAGCAGCCAAGCTAAGCGGGAGGCCTCTCTCGGGACCCAGTACTTC. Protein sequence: CASSQAKREASLGTQYF.

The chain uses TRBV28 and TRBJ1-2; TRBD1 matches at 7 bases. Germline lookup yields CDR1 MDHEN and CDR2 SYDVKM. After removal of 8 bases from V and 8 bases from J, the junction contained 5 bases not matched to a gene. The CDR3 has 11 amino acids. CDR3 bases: TGTGCCAGCCGCGACAGGGTAGGCTACACCTTC. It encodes CASRDRVGYTF.

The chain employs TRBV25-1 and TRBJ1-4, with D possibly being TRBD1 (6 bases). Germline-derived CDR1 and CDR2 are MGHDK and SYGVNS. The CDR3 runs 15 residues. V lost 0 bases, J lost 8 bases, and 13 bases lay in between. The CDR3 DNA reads TGTGCCAGCAGTGAATATGGGGGGGCTAGAGAAAAACTGTTTTTT. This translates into CASSEYGGAREKLFF.

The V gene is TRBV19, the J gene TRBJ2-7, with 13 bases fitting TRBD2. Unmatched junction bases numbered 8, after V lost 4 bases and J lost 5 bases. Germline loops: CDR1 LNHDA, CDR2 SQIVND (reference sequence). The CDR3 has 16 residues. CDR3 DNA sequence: TGTGCCAGTAGTACCCGACTAGCGGGAGGAGCCCACGAGCAGTACTTC. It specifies CASSTRLAGGAHEQYF.

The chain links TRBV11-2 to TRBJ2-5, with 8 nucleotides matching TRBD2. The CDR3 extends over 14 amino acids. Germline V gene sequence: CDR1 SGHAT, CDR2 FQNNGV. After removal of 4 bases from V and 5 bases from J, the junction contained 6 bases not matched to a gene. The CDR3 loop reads CASSSPRGGETQYF. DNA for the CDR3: TGTGCCAGCAGCTCCCCCCGCGGGGGGGAGACCCAGTACTTC.

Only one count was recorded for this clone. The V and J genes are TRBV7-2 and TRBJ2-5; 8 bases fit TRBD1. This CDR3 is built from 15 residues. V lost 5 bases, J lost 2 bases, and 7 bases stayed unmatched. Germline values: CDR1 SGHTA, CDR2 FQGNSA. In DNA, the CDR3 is TGTGCCAGCAGCCCCTTGACAGGGGAACAAGAGACCCAGTACTTC. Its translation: CASSPLTGEQETQYF.

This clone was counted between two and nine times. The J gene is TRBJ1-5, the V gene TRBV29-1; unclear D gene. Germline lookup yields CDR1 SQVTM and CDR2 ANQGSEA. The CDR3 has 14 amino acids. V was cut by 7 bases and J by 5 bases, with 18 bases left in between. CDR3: CSAKTDLGDQPQHF. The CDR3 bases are TGCAGCGCCAAGACGGACTTGGGCGATCAGCCCCAGCATTTT.

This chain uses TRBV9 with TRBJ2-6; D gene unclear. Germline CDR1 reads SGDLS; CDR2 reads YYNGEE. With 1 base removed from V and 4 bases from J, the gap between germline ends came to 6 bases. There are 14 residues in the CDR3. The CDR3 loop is CASSVQLGANVLTF. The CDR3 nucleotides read TGTGCCAGCAGCGTACAACTGGGGGCCAACGTCCTGACTTTC.